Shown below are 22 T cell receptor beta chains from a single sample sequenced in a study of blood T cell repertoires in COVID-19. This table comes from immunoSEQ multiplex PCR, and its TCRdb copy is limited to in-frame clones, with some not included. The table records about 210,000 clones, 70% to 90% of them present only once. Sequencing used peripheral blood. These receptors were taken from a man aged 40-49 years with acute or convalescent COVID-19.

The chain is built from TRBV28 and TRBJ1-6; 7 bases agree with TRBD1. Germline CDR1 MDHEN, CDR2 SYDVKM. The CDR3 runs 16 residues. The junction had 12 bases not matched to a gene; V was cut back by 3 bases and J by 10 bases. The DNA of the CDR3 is TGTGCCAGCAGTTTCCTGACAGGGAAAGGGGAGTCACCCCTCCACTTT. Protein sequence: CASSFLTGKGESPLHF.

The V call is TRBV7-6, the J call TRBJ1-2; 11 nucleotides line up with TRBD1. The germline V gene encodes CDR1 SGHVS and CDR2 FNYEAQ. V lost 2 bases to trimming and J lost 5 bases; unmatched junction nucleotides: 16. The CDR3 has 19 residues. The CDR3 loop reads CASSLNRGWTGGGGYGYTF. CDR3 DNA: TGTGCCAGCAGCTTAAACCGCGGTTGGACAGGGGGCGGGGGATATGGCTACACCTTC.

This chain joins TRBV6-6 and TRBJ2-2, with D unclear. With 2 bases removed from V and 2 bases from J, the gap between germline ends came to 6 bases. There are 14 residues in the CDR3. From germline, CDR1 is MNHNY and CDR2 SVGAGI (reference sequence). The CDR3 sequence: CASSYELNTGELFF. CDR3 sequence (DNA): TGTGCCAGCAGTTACGAGCTTAACACCGGGGAGCTGTTTTTT.

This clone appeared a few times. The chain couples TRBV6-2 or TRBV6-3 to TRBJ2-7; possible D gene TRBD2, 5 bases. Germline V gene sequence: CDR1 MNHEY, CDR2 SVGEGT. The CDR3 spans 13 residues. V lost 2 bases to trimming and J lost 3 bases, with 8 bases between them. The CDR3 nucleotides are TGTGCCAGCAGTTACGTGGCGGGCTACGAGCAGTACTTC. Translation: CASSYVAGYEQYF.

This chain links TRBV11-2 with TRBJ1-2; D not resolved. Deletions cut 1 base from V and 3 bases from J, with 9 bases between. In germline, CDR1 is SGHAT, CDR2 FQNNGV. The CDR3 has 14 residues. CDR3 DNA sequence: TGTGCCAGCAGCTTAGCACTGTACGACTATGGCTACACCTTC. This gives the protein CASSLALYDYGYTF.

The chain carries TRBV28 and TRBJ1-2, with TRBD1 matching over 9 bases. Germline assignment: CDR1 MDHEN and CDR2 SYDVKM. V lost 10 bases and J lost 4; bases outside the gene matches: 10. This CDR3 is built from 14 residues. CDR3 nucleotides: TGTGCCACCCGCGAGGGACAGGGCGGCTATGGCTACACCTTC. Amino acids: CATREGQGGYGYTF.

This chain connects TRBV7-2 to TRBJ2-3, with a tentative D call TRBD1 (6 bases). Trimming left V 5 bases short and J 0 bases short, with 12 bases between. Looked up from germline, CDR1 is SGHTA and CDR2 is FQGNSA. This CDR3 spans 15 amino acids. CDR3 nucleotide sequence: TGTGCCAGCAGCCTCGGGACACCTAGCACAGATACGCAGTATTTT. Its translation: CASSLGTPSTDTQYF.

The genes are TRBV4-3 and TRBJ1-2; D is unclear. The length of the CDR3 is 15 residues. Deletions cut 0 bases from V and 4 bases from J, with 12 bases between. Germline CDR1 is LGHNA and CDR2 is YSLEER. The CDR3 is CASSQDPIGLYGYTF. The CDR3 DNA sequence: TGCGCCAGCAGCCAAGATCCCATTGGGCTCTATGGCTACACCTTC.

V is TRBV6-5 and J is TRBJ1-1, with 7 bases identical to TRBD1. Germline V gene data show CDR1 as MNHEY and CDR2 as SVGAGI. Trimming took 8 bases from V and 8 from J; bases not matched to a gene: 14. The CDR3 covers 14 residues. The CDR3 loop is CASWEDRRLLEAFF. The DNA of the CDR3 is TGTGCCAGCTGGGAGGACAGGAGACTTCTCGAAGCTTTCTTT.

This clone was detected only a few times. The CDR3 DNA reads TGTGCCAGTACCTCGGTGGGGGGGGCTGAAAAACTGTTTTTT. Translation gives CASTSVGGAEKLFF. The chain combines TRBV19 with TRBJ1-4, with D maybe TRBD1 (6 bases). Germline CDR1 reads LNHDA; CDR2 reads SQIVND (reference sequence). Trimming took off 7 bases at V and 7 bases at J, with 16 bases between the two ends. The CDR3 contains 14 residues. Together with reference TRBV19 and TRBJ1-4, the CDR3 gives the full variable domain: DGGITQSPKYLFRKEGQNVTLSCEQNLNHDAMYWYRQDPGQGLRLIYYSQIVNDFQKGDIAEGYSVSREKKESFPLTVTSAQKNPTAFYLCASTSVGGAEKLFFGSGTQLSVL.

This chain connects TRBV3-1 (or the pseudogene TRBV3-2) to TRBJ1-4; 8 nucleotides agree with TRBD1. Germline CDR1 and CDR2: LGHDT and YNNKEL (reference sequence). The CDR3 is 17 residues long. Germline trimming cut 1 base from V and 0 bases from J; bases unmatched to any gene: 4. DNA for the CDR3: TGTGCCAGCAGCCAAGGCGGACAGGGCCCAACTAATGAAAAACTGTTTTTT. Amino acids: CASSQGGQGPTNEKLFF.

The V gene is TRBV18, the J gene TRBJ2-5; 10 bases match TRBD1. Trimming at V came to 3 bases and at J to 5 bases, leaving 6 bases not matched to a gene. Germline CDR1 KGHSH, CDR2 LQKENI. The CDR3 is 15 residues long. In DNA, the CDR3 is TGTGCCAGCTCACCCCGGGACAGGGGTATGGAGACCCAGTACTTC. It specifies CASSPRDRGMETQYF.

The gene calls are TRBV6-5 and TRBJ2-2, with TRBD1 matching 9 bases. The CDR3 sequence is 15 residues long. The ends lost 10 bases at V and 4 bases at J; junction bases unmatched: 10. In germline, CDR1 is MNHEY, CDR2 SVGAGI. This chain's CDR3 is CATLGQGHGTGELFF. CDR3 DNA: TGTGCCACCCTAGGACAGGGGCACGGCACCGGGGAGCTGTTTTTT.

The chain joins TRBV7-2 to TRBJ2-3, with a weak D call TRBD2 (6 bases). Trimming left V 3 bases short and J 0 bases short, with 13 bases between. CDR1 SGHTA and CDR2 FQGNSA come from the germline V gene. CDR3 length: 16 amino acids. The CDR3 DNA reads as TGTGCCAGCAGCTTCGGGGGAGGACCTAGCACAGATACGCAGTATTTT. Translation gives CASSFGGGPSTDTQYF.

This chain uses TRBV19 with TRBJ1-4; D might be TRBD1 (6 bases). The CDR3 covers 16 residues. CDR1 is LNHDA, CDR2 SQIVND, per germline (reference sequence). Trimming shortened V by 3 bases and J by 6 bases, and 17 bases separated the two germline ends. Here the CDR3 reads CASSIGGAPIHEKLFF. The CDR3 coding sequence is TGTGCCAGTAGTATCGGGGGGGCGCCTATCCATGAAAAACTGTTTTTT. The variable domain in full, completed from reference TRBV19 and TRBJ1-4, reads DGGITQSPKYLFRKEGQNVTLSCEQNLNHDAMYWYRQDPGQGLRLIYYSQIVNDFQKGDIAEGYSVSREKKESFPLTVTSAQKNPTAFYLCASSIGGAPIHEKLFFGSGTQLSVL.

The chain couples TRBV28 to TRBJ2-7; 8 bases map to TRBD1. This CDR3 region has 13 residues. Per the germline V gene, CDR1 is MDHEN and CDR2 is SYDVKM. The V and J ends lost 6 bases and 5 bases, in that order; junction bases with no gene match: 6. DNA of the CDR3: TGTGCCAGCAGAGCTACAGGGGGTAACGAGCAGTACTTC. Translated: CASRATGGNEQYF.

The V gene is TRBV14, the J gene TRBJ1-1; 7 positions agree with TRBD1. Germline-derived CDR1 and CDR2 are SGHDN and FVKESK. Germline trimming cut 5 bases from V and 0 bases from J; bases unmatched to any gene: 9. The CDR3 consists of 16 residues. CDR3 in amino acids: CASSYRGGGMNTEAFF. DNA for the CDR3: TGTGCCAGCAGCTACAGGGGTGGGGGAATGAACACTGAAGCTTTCTTT.

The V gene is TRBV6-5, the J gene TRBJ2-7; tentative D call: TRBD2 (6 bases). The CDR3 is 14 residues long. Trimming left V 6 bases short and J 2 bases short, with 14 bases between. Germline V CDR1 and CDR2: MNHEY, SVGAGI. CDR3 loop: CASSRGTEPYEQYF. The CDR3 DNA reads TGTGCCAGCAGCCGCGGGACGGAACCCTACGAGCAGTACTTC.

The CDR3 protein is CASSLWDSYEQYF. As DNA, the CDR3 is TGTGCCAGCAGCTTATGGGACTCGTACGAGCAGTACTTC. The rearrangement joins TRBV7-8 to TRBJ2-7; TRBD2 is a possible D gene (6 bases). The V gene's germline CDR1 is SGHVS and CDR2 FQNEAQ. V was pared by 2 bases and J by 4 bases, with 9 bases between. The CDR3 contains 13 residues.

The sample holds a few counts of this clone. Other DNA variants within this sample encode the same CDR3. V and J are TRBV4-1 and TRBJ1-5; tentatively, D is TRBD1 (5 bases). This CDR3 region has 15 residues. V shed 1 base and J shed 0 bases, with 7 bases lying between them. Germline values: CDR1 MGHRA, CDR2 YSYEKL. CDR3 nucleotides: TGCGCCAGCAGCCAAGGACAGTATAGCAATCAGCCCCAGCATTTT. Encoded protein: CASSQGQYSNQPQHF.

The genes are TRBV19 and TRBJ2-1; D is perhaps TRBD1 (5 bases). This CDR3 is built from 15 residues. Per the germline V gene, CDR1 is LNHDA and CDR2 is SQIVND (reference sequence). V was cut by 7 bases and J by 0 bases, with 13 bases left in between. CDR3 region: CASKRTSSSYNEQFF. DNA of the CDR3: TGTGCCAGTAAGAGGACATCCAGCTCCTACAATGAGCAGTTCTTC.

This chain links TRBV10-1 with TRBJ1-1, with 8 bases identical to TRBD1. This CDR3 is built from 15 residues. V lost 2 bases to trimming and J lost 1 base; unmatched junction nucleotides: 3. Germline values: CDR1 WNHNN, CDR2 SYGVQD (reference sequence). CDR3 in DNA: TGCGCCAGCAGTGAGGCTCAGGGGGCGAACACTGAAGCTTTCTTT. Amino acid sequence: CASSEAQGANTEAFF.